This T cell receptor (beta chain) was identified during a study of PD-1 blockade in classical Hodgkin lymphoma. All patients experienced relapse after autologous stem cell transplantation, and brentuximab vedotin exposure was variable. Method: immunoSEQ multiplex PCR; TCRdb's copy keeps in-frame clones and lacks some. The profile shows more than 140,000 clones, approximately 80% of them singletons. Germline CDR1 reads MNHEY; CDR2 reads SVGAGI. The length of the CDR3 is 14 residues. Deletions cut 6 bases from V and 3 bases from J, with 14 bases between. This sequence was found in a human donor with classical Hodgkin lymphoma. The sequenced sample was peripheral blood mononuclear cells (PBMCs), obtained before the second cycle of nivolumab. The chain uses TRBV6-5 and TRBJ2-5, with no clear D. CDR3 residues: CASSRPGSKETQYF. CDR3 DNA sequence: TGTGCCAGCAGCCGCCCCGGCAGCAAAGAGACCCAGTACTTC.